This T cell receptor beta chain was sequenced for a study of blood T cell repertoires in COVID-19. Study-wide background: T cells, B-cell-depleted T cells, or PBMCs supplied cDNA or gDNA.

The CDR3 extends over 14 amino acids. V lost 3 bases and J lost 8, with 14 bases in between. Per germline, CDR1 SGHAT and CDR2 FQNNGV. As originally analysed: Amplifying reference gene primers gave estimates of nucleated cell counts. Repertoires were generated with immunoSEQ multiplex PCR, while TCRdb's copy carries only in-frame clones and drops some. That table gives V, J and clone size, and the DNA gave D and trimming. The table has 250,000 or so clones, 80% to 90% seen once. The receptor was derived from a woman aged 40 to 50 who had recovered from COVID-19. The gene calls are TRBV11-2 and TRBJ2-1, with D tentatively TRBD1 (6 bases). Sequences were obtained from peripheral blood. For the CDR3, the DNA is TGTGCCAGCAGCTTGGGGGCCCTTATGTATGAGCAGTTCTTC. Amino acid sequence: CASSLGALMYEQFF.